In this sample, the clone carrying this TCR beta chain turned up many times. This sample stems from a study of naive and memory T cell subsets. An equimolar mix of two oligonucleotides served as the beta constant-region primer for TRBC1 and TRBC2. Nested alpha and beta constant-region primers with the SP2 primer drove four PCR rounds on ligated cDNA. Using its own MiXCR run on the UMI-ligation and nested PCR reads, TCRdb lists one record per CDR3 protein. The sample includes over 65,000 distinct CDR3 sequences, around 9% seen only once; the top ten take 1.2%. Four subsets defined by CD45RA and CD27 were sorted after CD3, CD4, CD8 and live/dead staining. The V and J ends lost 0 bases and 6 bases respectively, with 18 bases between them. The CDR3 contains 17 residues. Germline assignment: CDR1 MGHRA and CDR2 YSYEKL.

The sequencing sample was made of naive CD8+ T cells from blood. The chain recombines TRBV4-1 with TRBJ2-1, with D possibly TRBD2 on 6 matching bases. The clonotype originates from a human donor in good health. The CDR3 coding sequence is TGCGCCAGCAGCCAAGATCAACTATCACTAGCTGGCAATGAGCAGTTCTTC. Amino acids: CASSQDQLSLAGNEQFF.